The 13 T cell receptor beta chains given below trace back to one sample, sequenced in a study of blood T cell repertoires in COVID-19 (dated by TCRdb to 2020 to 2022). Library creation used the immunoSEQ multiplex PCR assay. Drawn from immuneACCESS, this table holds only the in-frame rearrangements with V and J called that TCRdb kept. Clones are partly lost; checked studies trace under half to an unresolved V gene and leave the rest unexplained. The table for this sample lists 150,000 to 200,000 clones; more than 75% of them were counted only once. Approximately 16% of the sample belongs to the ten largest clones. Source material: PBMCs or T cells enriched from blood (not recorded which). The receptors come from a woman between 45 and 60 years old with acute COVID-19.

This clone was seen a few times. In DNA form, the CDR3 reads TGTGCCAGCAGTCCCGGACAGTCCGGGCAGTACGTC. Encoded protein: CASSPGQSGQYV. The V and J genes are TRBV6-2 or TRBV6-3 and TRBJ2-7, with D possibly being TRBD1 (6 bases). Looked up from germline, CDR1 is MNHEY and CDR2 is SVGEGT. The CDR3 has 12 amino acids. The V end lost 5 bases, the J end lost 9 bases, and 14 bases lay between the germline ends.

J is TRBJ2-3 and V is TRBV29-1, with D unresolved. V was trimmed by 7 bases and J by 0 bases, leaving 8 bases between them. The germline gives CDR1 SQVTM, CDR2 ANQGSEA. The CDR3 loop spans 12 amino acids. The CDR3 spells CSGWASTDTQYF. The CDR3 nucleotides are TGCAGCGGGTGGGCCAGCACAGATACGCAGTATTTT.

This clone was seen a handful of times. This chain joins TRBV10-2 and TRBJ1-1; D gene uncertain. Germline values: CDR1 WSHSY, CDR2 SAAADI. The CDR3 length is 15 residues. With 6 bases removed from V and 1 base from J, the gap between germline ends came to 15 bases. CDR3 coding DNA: TGCGCCAGCAGGCTCTTCGGGGTGACGAACACTGAAGCTTTCTTT. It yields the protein CASRLFGVTNTEAFF.

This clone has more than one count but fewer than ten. CDR3 DNA: TGTGCCAGCAGCTTAACGGGACAGGGGGCTTCTGGCTACACCTTC. This codes for CASSLTGQGASGYTF. This chain joins TRBV7-3 and TRBJ1-2; 12 bases agree with TRBD1. The J segment lost 7 bases and the V segment lost 0 bases, leaving 3 bases of the junction unmatched. The CDR3 length is 15 residues. Germline CDR1 is SGHTA and CDR2 is FQGTGA. Supplemented by reference TRBV7-3 and TRBJ1-2, the full variable domain reads GAGVSQTPSNKVTEKGKYVELRCDPISGHTALYWYRQSLGQGPEFLIYFQGTGAADDSGLPNDRFFAVRPEGSVSTLKIQRTERGDSAVYLCASSLTGQGASGYTFGSGTRLTVV.

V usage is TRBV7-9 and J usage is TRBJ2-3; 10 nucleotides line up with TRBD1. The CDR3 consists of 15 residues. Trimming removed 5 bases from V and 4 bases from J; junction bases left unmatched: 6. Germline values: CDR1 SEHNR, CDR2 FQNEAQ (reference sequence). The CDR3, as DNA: TGTGCCAGCAGCCCCGGACAGGGGGGTGCAGATACGCAGTATTTT. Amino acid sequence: CASSPGQGGADTQYF.

This CDR3 is CASSQGVPHPDRPKNYGYTF. The CDR3 bases are TGTGCCAGCAGCCAAGGGGTCCCACACCCAGACAGACCGAAAAACTATGGCTACACCTTC. This chain uses TRBV4-2 with TRBJ1-2; D is possibly TRBD1 (5 bases). The germline CDR1 and CDR2 sequences are LGHNA and YNFKEQ. Trimming pared 1 base from V and 2 bases from J, leaving 26 bases between. The CDR3 runs 20 residues.

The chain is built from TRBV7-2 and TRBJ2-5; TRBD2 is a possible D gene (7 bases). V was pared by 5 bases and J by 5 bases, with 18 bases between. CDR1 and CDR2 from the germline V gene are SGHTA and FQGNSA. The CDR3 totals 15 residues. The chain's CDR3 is CASSLLGGARETQYF. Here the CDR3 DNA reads TGTGCCAGCAGCCTTCTAGGGGGGGCACGGGAGACCCAGTACTTC.

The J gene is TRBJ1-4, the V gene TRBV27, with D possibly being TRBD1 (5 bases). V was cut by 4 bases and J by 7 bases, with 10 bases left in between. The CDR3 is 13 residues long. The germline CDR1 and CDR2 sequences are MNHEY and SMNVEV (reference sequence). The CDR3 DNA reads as TGTGCCAGCAGTTCTCAGGGTTGTGAAAAACTGTTTTTT. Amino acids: CASSSQGCEKLFF.

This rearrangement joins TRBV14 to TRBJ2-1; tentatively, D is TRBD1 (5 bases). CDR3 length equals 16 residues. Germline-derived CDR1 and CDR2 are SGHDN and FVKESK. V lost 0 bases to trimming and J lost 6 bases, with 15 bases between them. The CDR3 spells CASSQDLTRRGNEQFF. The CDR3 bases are TGTGCCAGCAGCCAAGATCTAACCCGTAGGGGCAATGAGCAGTTCTTC.

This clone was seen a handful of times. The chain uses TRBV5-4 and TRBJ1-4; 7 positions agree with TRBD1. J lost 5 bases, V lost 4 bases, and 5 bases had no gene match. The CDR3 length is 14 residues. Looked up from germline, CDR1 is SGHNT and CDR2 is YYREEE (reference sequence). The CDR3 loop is CASSPGQNNEKLFF. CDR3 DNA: TGTGCCAGCAGCCCGGGACAGAACAATGAAAAACTGTTTTTT.

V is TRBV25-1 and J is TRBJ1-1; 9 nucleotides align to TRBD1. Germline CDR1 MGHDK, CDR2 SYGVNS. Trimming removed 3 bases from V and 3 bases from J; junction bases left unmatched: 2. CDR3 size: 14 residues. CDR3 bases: TGTGCCAGCAGTGATACAGGGGGCTACACTGAAGCTTTCTTT. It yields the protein CASSDTGGYTEAFF. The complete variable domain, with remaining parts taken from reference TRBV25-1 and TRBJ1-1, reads EADIYQTPRYLVIGTGKKITLECSQTMGHDKMYWYQQDPGMELHLIHYSYGVNSTEKGDLSSESTVSRIRTEHFPLTLESARPSHTSQYLCASSDTGGYTEAFFGQGTRLTVV.

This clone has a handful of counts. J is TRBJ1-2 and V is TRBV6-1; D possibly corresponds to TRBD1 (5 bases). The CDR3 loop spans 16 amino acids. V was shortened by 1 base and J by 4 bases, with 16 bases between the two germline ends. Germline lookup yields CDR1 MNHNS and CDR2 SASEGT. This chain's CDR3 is CASSEGLGGAGYGYTF. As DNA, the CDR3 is TGTGCCAGCAGTGAAGGTCTTGGTGGGGCTGGCTATGGCTACACCTTC.

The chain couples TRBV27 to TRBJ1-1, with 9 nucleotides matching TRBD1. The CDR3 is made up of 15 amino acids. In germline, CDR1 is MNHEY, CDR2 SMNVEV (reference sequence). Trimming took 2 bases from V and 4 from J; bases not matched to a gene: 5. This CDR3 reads CASSLRDRVSTEAFF. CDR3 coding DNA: TGTGCCAGCAGTTTACGGGACAGGGTGAGCACTGAAGCTTTCTTT.